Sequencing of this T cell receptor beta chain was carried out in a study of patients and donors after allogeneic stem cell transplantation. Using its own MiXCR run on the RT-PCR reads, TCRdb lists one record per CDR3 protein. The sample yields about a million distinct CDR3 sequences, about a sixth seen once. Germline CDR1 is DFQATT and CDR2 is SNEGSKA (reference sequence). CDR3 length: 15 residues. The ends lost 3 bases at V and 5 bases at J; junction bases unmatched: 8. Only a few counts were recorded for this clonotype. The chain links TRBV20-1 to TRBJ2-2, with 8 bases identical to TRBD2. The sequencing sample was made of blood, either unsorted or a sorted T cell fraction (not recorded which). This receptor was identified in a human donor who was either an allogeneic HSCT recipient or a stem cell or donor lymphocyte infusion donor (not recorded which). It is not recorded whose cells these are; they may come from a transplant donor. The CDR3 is CSARGAGAATGELFF. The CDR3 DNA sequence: TGCAGTGCTAGGGGAGCGGGAGCAGCAACCGGGGAGCTGTTTTTT.